Following are 29 T cell receptor beta chains from one sample sequenced in a study of blood T cell repertoires in COVID-19. TCRdb's table, derived via immunoSEQ multiplex PCR, lists solely in-frame clones and lacks some. The table records 200,000 to 250,000 clones, 65% to 85% of them present only once. Sequencing input: PBMCs or T cells enriched from blood (not recorded which). These receptors originate from a woman aged 40 to 50 who had recovered from COVID-19.

The V call is TRBV29-1, the J call TRBJ2-1, with D possibly matching TRBD1 (5 bases). V was trimmed by 4 bases and J by 4 bases, leaving 17 bases between them. Germline V gene data show CDR1 as SQVTM and CDR2 as ANQGSEA. The CDR3 contains 15 residues. The CDR3 loop is CSVVLSQGRYNEQFF. In DNA, the CDR3 is TGCAGCGTTGTCTTGAGCCAGGGCAGGTACAATGAGCAGTTCTTC.

This chain uses TRBV7-2 with TRBJ1-1; the match to TRBD1 covers 8 bases. Trimming cost V 5 bases and J 4 bases; bases outside gene matches: 6. The CDR3 totals 14 residues. Germline CDR1 reads SGHTA; CDR2 reads FQGNSA. The CDR3 nucleotides are TGTGCCAGCAGCACGAGACAGGGGAGCACTGAAGCTTTCTTT. Translation: CASSTRQGSTEAFF.

V is TRBV7-2 and J is TRBJ1-5; D perhaps matches TRBD1 (5 bases). Germline-derived CDR1 and CDR2 are SGHTA and FQGNSA. The CDR3 extends over 13 amino acids. V was clipped by 4 bases and J by 5 bases, with 9 bases between them. CDR3 coding DNA: TGTGCCAGCAGCTCGACAGTCGATCAGCCCCAGCATTTT. Its translation is CASSSTVDQPQHF.

The rearrangement links TRBV29-1 to TRBJ2-5; D ambiguous. Germline CDR1 is SQVTM and CDR2 is ANQGSEA. V was pared by 7 bases and J by 5 bases, with 8 bases between. CDR3 length: 10 amino acids. The CDR3 sequence is CSAPLETQYF. CDR3 DNA: TGCAGCGCCCCCCTGGAGACCCAGTACTTC.

The chain is built from TRBV5-1 and TRBJ2-1; D is perhaps TRBD2 (6 bases). V was clipped by 3 bases and J by 7 bases, with 17 bases between them. This CDR3 has 15 amino acids. Per germline, CDR1 SGHRS and CDR2 YFSETQ. CDR3 region: CASSSMTGAPNEQFF. Written as DNA, the CDR3 is TGCGCCAGCAGCTCGATGACGGGAGCTCCAAATGAGCAGTTCTTC.

This rearrangement joins TRBV25-1 to TRBJ2-1, with 12 bases fitting TRBD2. Trimming took 2 bases from V and 10 from J; bases not matched to a gene: 3. Germline loops: CDR1 MGHDK, CDR2 SYGVNS. CDR3 length equals 14 residues. CDR3 in amino acids: CASSEGLAGQEQFF. The DNA of the CDR3 is TGTGCCAGCAGTGAAGGACTAGCGGGACAGGAGCAGTTCTTC.

The chain is built from TRBV20-1 and TRBJ1-1, with D uncertain. The V end was cut by 6 bases, the J end by 6 bases, with 11 bases between. The CDR3 length is 11 residues. Germline loops: CDR1 DFQATT, CDR2 SNEGSKA (reference sequence). The CDR3 nucleotides read TGCAGTGCAAAGACGGGTTCTGAAGCTTTCTTT. Protein sequence: CSAKTGSEAFF.

The count of this clone is one. V gene TRBV27 combines with J gene TRBJ2-2; D possibly corresponds to TRBD1 (6 bases). Germline CDR1 reads MNHEY; CDR2 reads SMNVEV (reference sequence). There are 14 residues in the CDR3. Trimming stripped 6 bases from V and 3 bases from J, with 11 bases between. The CDR3 spells CASSANRDTGELFF. The DNA of the CDR3 is TGTGCCAGCAGCGCTAACAGGGACACCGGGGAGCTGTTTTTT.

The gene calls are TRBV6-5 and TRBJ1-6; maybe TRBD1 (6 bases). CDR1 is MNHEY and CDR2 is SVGAGI in the germline V gene. The V end was cut by 8 bases, the J end by 7 bases, with 18 bases between. This CDR3 contains 15 residues. The CDR3 DNA follows: TGTGCCAGCCGGCCCGAGGGGGGGAAGAATTCACCCCTCCACTTT. This gives the protein CASRPEGGKNSPLHF.

V gene TRBV19 combines with J gene TRBJ2-3; the D gene is possibly TRBD2 (6 bases). Germline V gene data show CDR1 as LNHDA and CDR2 as SQIVND (reference sequence). V dropped 6 bases and J dropped 1 base, with 14 bases sitting between them. This CDR3 has 15 residues. CDR3 region: CASSIFSSGTDTQYF. The CDR3 DNA reads TGTGCCAGTAGCATTTTCTCTAGCGGCACAGATACGCAGTATTTT.

CDR3 DNA: TGTGCCAGCAGACCGATGCCAAACGGGACAGAGAGAGACGAGCAGTACTTC. This gives the protein CASRPMPNGTERDEQYF. The V and J genes are TRBV6-4 and TRBJ2-7; TRBD1 matches at 7 bases. This CDR3 has 17 amino acids. The V and J ends lost 6 bases and 5 bases, in that order; junction bases with no gene match: 19. Germline lookup yields CDR1 MRHNA and CDR2 SNTAGT.

The genes are TRBV28 and TRBJ1-1; no definite D call. Trimming cost V 6 bases and J 11 bases, with 16 bases left between them. CDR3 length: 12 residues. Germline values: CDR1 MDHEN, CDR2 SYDVKM. In DNA form, the CDR3 reads TGTGCCAGCAGGCCTACAATTTCGGAGGCTTTCTTT. Translated, it gives CASRPTISEAFF.

J is TRBJ2-7 and V is TRBV7-2; the match to TRBD2 covers 7 bases. V gave up 5 bases and J gave up 4 bases; unmatched junction bases: 17. The CDR3 is 17 residues long. Looked up from germline, CDR1 is SGHTA and CDR2 is FQGNSA. CDR3 protein: CASSRNVGGSGSYEQYF. The CDR3 DNA sequence: TGTGCCAGCAGCCGCAATGTCGGCGGGAGCGGTTCGTACGAGCAGTACTTC.

V is TRBV28 and J is TRBJ1-6; 9 positions agree with TRBD1. Germline V gene lookup returns CDR1 MDHEN and CDR2 SYDVKM. Germline trimming cut 5 bases from V and 7 bases from J; bases unmatched to any gene: 3. This CDR3 has 14 amino acids. CDR3 sequence: CASSGQGQNSPLHF. CDR3 nucleotide sequence: TGTGCCAGCAGTGGACAGGGGCAGAATTCACCCCTCCACTTT.

As regards this clone: Other nucleotide sequences from this sample produce the same CDR3. This chain joins TRBV28 and TRBJ2-6; 7 nucleotides agree with TRBD1. Trimming at V came to 4 bases and at J to 4 bases, leaving 4 bases not matched to a gene. CDR3 length equals 15 residues. In germline, CDR1 is MDHEN, CDR2 SYDVKM. Written as DNA, the CDR3 is TGTGCCAGCAGTTACAGGGGATCGGGGGCCAACGTCCTGACTTTC. It yields the protein CASSYRGSGANVLTF.

V is TRBV20-1 and J is TRBJ1-5, with D unclear. V lost 3 bases and J lost 0, with 12 bases in between. CDR1 DFQATT and CDR2 SNEGSKA come from the germline V gene (reference sequence). The CDR3 consists of 15 residues. Here the CDR3 DNA reads TGCAGTGCTAGTCTGGCCAGGAATAGCAATCAGCCCCAGCATTTT. Amino acid sequence: CSASLARNSNQPQHF.

This clone has at least ten counts. The chain recombines TRBV7-9 with TRBJ2-6, with TRBD2 matching over 8 bases. The CDR3 length is 18 residues. The V gene's germline CDR1 is SEHNR and CDR2 FQNEAQ (reference sequence). V shed 2 bases and J 0 bases; nucleotides not matched to a gene: 6. The CDR3 DNA sequence: TGTGCCAGCAGCTTAAAAGCGGGAGCGACCTCTGGGGCCAACGTCCTGACTTTC. This sequence encodes CASSLKAGATSGANVLTF.

The chain has TRBV7-2 and TRBJ2-7; 8 bases map to TRBD1. The germline V gene encodes CDR1 SGHTA and CDR2 FQGNSA. This CDR3 is built from 16 residues. Trimming removed 4 bases from V and 1 base from J; junction bases left unmatched: 9. The CDR3 DNA sequence: TGTGCCAGCAGCTCGAGGACAGGGTGGGGATCCTACGAGCAGTACTTC. Protein sequence: CASSSRTGWGSYEQYF. Full variable domain (missing parts from reference TRBV7-2 and TRBJ2-7): GAGVSQSPSNKVTEKGKDVELRCDPISGHTALYWYRQSLGQGLEFLIYFQGNSAPDKSGLPSDRFSAERTGGSVSTLTIQRTQQEDSAVYLCASSSRTGWGSYEQYFGPGTRLTVT.

This clone came up a few times. The genes are TRBV5-1 and TRBJ1-1; maybe TRBD1 (6 bases). Germline-derived CDR1 and CDR2 are SGHRS and YFSETQ. This CDR3 contains 14 residues. Between the trimmed V and J ends, which lost 2 bases and 1 base, there was a span of 9 bases. CDR3 sequence: CASSFVGANTEAFF. CDR3 DNA sequence: TGCGCCAGCAGCTTTGTGGGGGCGAACACTGAAGCTTTCTTT.

The V gene is TRBV18, the J gene TRBJ2-7; TRBD1 matches 7 bases. The trim removed 0 bases at V and 4 bases at J, leaving 3 bases unmatched. CDR1 KGHSH and CDR2 LQKENI come from the germline V gene. The CDR3 is made up of 14 amino acids. CDR3 amino acids: CASSPPGQPYEQYV. Here the CDR3 DNA reads TGTGCCAGCTCACCACCGGGACAGCCGTACGAGCAGTACGTC.

The rearrangement joins TRBV29-1 to TRBJ2-1; D is unclear. The CDR3 contains 15 residues. V lost 6 bases, J lost 0 bases, and 15 bases lay in between. Germline V gives CDR1 SQVTM, CDR2 ANQGSEA. CDR3 region: CSVARAPSSYNEQFF. DNA of the CDR3: TGCAGCGTGGCCCGTGCCCCAAGCTCCTACAATGAGCAGTTCTTC.

The rearrangement uses TRBV7-2 and TRBJ2-5; 9 bases map to TRBD2. The germline V gene has CDR1 SGHTA and CDR2 FQGNSA. Trimming took 5 bases from V and 5 from J; bases not matched to a gene: 9. The CDR3 loop spans 15 amino acids. The CDR3 nucleotides are TGTGCCAGCAGCCCGTCTGGCGGGAGGGTTGAGACCCAGTACTTC. Translation: CASSPSGGRVETQYF.

The chain employs TRBV12-3 or TRBV12-4 and TRBJ2-3; 7 nucleotides match TRBD2. CDR3 size: 13 residues. V lost 6 bases and J lost 8; bases outside the gene matches: 8. CDR3 sequence: CASSPGLTSTQYF. The CDR3, as DNA: TGTGCCAGCAGCCCGGGACTAACATCTACGCAGTATTTT.

J is TRBJ1-4 and V is TRBV5-5; a possible D gene is TRBD1 (6 bases). CDR1 is SGHKS and CDR2 is YYEKEE in the germline V gene (reference sequence). This CDR3 contains 16 residues. V was pared by 6 bases and J by 2 bases, with 17 bases between. This CDR3 reads CASNVLGTTTNEKLFF. In DNA form, the CDR3 reads TGTGCCAGCAACGTACTCGGGACAACTACTAATGAAAAACTGTTTTTT.

V gene TRBV9 combines with J gene TRBJ2-5; TRBD2 agrees at 13 bases. V was clipped by 2 bases and J by 2 bases; unmatched bases: 3. There are 16 residues in the CDR3. Germline CDR1 is SGDLS and CDR2 is YYNGEE. The CDR3 spells CASSVTSGRTQETQYF. CDR3 coding DNA: TGTGCCAGCAGCGTGACTAGCGGGAGGACACAAGAGACCCAGTACTTC.

This clone was observed once. The genes are TRBV30 and TRBJ1-5, with 8 bases lining up with TRBD1. Trimming removed 5 bases from V and 0 bases from J; junction bases left unmatched: 0. This CDR3 is built from 13 residues. CDR1 is GTSNPN and CDR2 is SVGIG in the germline V gene (reference sequence). CDR3: CAWGQGSNQPQHF. The CDR3 DNA is TGTGCCTGGGGACAGGGTAGCAATCAGCCCCAGCATTTT.

The chain uses TRBV7-2 and TRBJ1-2, with no clear D. CDR1 is SGHTA and CDR2 is FQGNSA in the germline V gene. This CDR3 has 15 amino acids. V was clipped by 8 bases and J by 1 base, with 17 bases between them. CDR3 region: CASLRPPGVNYGYTF. The CDR3, as DNA: TGTGCCAGCCTTAGACCCCCAGGTGTTAACTATGGCTACACCTTC.

This chain uses TRBV10-3 with TRBJ1-3, with TRBD1 matching over 7 bases. Trimming at V came to 6 bases and at J to 0 bases, leaving 14 bases not matched to a gene. Germline assignment: CDR1 ENHRY and CDR2 SYGVKD. The CDR3 loop spans 18 amino acids. The CDR3 region has the DNA TGTGCCATCAGAGAGGACAGGTTCCGACCTGGCTCTGGAAACACCATATATTTT. Amino acids: CAIREDRFRPGSGNTIYF.

V is TRBV4-2 and J is TRBJ2-7, with D possibly matching TRBD2 (6 bases). Between the trimmed V and J ends, which lost 2 bases and 2 bases, there was a span of 13 bases. Germline loops: CDR1 LGHNA, CDR2 YNFKEQ. This CDR3 region has 15 residues. This CDR3 reads CASSQWGEATYEQYF. CDR3 DNA: TGTGCCAGCAGCCAATGGGGGGAGGCCACCTACGAGCAGTACTTC.